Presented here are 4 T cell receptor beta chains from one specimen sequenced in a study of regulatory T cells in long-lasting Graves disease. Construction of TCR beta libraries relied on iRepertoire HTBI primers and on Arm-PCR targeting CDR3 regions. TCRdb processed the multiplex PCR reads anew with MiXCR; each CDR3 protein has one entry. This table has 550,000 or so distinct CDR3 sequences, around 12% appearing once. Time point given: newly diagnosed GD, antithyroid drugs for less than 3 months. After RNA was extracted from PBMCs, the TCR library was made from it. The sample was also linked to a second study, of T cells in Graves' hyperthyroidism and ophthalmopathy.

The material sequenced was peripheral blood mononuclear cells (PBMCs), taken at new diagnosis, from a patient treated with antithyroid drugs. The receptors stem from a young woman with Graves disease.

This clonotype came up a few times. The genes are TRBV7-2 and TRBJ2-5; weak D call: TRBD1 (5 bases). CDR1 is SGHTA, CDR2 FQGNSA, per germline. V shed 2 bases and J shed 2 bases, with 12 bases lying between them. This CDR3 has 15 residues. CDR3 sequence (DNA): TGTGCCAGCAGCTTAAGGGGTTCATCTCAAGAGACCCAGTACTTC. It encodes CASSLRGSSQETQYF.

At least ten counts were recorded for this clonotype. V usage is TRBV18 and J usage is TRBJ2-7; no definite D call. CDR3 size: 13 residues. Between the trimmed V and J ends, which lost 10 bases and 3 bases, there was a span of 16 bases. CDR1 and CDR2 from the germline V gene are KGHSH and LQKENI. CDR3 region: CANQSPTNYEQYF. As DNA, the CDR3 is TGTGCCAACCAAAGTCCCACTAACTACGAGCAGTACTTC.

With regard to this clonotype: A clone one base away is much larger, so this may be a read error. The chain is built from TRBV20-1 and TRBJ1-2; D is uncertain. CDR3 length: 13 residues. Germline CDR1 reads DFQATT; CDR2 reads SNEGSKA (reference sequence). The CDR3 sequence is CSGQRGTGYGFTF. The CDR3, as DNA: TGCAGTGGCCAGCGGGGAACCGGCTATGGCTTCACCTTC.

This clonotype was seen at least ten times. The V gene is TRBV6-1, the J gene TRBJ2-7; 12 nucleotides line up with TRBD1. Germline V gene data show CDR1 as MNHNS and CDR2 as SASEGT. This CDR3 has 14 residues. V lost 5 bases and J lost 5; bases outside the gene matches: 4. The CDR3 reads CASSPGTGGHEQYF. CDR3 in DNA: TGTGCCAGCAGTCCCGGGACAGGGGGCCACGAGCAGTACTTC.